This TCR beta chain was observed in a study of T-cell memory formation after mild COVID-19. Study as a whole: TCR clusters largely stayed donor specific. Broader study findings: Clones from the second wave (peaking day 37) had unconfirmed SARS-CoV-2 specificity. Clones that got smaller from day 15 to 85 had even CD4/CD8, while clones growing later tipped toward CD4+.

CDR3 length: 18 residues. The V end lost 0 bases, the J end lost 0 bases, and 17 bases lay between the germline ends. Germline loops: CDR1 SGHRS, CDR2 YFSETQ. This clonotype was seen only a few times. Its specificity is unknown. Each CDR3 protein gets one entry after TCRdb re-called the 5' RACE reads with MiXCR. This sample yields roughly 580,000 distinct CDR3 sequences, of which over 15% are seen a single time; about 11% belongs to the top ten. V and J are TRBV5-1 and TRBJ2-3, with D perhaps TRBD2 (5 bases). The sample taken for sequencing was PBMCs or a T cell subset sorted from them (not recorded which). This TCR was sampled from an adult woman who had mild COVID-19 (a few samples of this study predate the infection). Cell type and time point are not known. CDR3 sequence: CASSLGWRAALSTDTQYF. The DNA of the CDR3 is TGCGCCAGCAGCTTGGGGTGGAGAGCGGCGCTTAGCACAGATACGCAGTATTTT.